This T cell receptor (beta chain) comes out of a study of T cells in Graves' hyperthyroidism and ophthalmopathy. Study details: At initial diagnosis, before any treatment had begun, peripheral blood was obtained.

General study points: The blood repertoire included most of the expanded thyroid clonotypes above 0.001. Ophthalmopathy was separated from stable hyperthyroidism by a 13 V-J model.

This clonotype appeared many times. Its specificity is not known. Per the germline V gene, CDR1 is DFQATT and CDR2 is SNEGSKA (reference sequence). CDR3 length: 16 amino acids. V lost 6 bases and J 4 bases, leaving 24 bases between the germline ends. RNA transcripts gave rise to amplified TCR beta CDR3 regions. First-round RT-PCR of the TCR CDR3 relied on the HTBI primer set. One entry per CDR3 protein results from TCRdb running MiXCR on the multiplex PCR reads. The sample comprises 300,000 to 400,000 distinct CDR3 sequences, approximately 17% of which are singletons, and 35% to 50% rests with the top ten. Disease lasting under 3 months, a NOSPECS grade of at least 4, and a Clinical Activity Score of at least 3 were features of the ophthalmopathy patients.

The chain joins TRBV20-1 to TRBJ1-1; the D gene is possibly TRBD1 (6 bases). The sample was blood. The clonotype comes from a man between 18 and 29 years old with Graves' ophthalmopathy. The CDR3 bases are TGCAGTGCCGTGGGGACACCAACTACCTTGGCCACTGAAGCTTTCTTT. Protein product: CSAVGTPTTLATEAFF.